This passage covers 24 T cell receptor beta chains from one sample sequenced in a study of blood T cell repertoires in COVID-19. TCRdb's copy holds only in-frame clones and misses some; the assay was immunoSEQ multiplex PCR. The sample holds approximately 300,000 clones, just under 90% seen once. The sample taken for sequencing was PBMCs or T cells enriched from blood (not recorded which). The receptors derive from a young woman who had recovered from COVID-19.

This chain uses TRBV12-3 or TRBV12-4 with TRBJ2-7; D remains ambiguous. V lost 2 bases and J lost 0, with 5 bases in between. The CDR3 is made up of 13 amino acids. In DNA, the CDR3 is TGTGCCAGCAGTTTACGTTTCTCCTACGAGCAGTACTTC. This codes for CASSLRFSYEQYF.

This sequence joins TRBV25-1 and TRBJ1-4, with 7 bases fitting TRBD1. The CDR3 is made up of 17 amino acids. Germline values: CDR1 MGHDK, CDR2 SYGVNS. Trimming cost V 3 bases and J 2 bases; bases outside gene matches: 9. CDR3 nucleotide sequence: TGTGCCAGCAGTGAGTGGCCGGGACAGTTGACTAATGAAAAACTGTTTTTT. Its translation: CASSEWPGQLTNEKLFF.

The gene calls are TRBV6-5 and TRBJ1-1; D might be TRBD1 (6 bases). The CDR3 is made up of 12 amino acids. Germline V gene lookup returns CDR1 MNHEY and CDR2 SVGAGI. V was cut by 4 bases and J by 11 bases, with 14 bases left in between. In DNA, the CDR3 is TGTGCCAGCAGTTCCGACCAGGGGTGGGCTTTCTTT. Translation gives CASSSDQGWAFF.

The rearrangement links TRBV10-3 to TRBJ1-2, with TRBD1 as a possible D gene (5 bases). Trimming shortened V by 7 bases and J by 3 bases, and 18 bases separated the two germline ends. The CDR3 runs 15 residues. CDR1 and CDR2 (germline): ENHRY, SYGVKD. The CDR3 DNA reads TGTGCCATCACTCCCCGCGTCGGACAAGACTATGGCTACACCTTC. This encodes CAITPRVGQDYGYTF.

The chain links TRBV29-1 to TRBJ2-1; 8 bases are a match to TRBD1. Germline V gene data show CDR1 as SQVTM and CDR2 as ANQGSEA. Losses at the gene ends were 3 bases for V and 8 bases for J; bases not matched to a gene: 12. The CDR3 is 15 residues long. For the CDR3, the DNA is TGCAGCGTTGATTTAGGTCACAGGGGGGAAGATGAGCAGTTCTTC. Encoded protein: CSVDLGHRGEDEQFF.

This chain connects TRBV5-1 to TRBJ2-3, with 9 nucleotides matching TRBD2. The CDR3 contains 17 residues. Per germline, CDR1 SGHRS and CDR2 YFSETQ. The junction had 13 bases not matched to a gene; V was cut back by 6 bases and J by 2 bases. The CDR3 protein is CASTEGLAGPFTDTQYF. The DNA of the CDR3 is TGCGCCAGCACCGAAGGGCTAGCGGGGCCCTTCACAGATACGCAGTATTTT.

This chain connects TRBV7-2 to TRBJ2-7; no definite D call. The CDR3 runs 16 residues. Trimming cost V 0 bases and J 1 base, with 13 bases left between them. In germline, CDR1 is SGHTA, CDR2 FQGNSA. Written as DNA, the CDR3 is TGTGCCAGCAGCTTAGCGCCGGCGGTCGTTTCCTACGAGCAGTACTTC. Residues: CASSLAPAVVSYEQYF.

The CDR3 nucleotides read TGTGCCAGCAGTTCGACAGAGTATGGCTACACCTTC. Encoded protein: CASSSTEYGYTF. This sequence joins TRBV27 and TRBJ1-2; D might be TRBD1 (5 bases). The CDR3 covers 12 residues. Trimming left V 4 bases short and J 5 bases short, with 8 bases between. CDR1 is MNHEY, CDR2 SMNVEV, per germline (reference sequence).

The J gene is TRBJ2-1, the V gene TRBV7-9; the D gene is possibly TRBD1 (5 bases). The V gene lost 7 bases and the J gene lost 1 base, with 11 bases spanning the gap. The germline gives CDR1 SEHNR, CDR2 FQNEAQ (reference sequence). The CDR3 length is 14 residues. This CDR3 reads CASTDRHSYNEQFF. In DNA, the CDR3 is TGTGCCAGCACCGACAGACATTCCTACAATGAGCAGTTCTTC. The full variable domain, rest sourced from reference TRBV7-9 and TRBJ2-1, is DTGVSQNPRHKITKRGQNVTFRCDPISEHNRLYWYRQTLGQGPEFLTYFQNEAQLEKSRLLSDRFSAERPKGSFSTLEIQRTEQGDSAMYLCASTDRHSYNEQFFGPGTRLTVL.

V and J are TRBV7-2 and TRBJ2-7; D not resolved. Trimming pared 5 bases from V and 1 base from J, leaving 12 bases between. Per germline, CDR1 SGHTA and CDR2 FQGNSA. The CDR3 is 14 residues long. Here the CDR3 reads CASSPSVGSYEQYF. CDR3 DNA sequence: TGTGCCAGCAGCCCCAGCGTCGGTTCCTACGAGCAGTACTTC.

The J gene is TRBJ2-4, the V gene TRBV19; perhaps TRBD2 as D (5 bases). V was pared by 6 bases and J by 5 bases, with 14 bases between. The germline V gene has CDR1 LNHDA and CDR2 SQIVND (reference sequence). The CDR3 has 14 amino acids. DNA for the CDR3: TGTGCCAGTAGCTCGGGATTTGGGGAAAACATTCAGTACTTC. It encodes CASSSGFGENIQYF.

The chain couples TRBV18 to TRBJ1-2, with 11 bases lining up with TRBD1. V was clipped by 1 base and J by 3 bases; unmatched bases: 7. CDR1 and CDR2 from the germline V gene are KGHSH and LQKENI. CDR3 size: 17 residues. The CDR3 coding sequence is TGTGCCAGCTCACCACTAGGACAGGGGGCTATGGACTATGGCTACACCTTC. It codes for CASSPLGQGAMDYGYTF.

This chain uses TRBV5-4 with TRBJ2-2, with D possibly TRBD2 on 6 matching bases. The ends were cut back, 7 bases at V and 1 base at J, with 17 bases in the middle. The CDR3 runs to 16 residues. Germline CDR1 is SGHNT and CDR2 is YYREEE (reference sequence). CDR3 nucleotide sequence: TGTGCCAGCCGTGGGACTCCTTACATGAACACCGGGGAGCTGTTTTTT. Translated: CASRGTPYMNTGELFF.

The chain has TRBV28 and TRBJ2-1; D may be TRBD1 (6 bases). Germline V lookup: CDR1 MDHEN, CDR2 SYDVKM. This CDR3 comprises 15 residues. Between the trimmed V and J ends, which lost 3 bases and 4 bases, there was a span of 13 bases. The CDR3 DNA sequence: TGTGCCAGCAGTTTTGTGGTAGGGGGATACAATGAGCAGTTCTTC. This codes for CASSFVVGGYNEQFF.

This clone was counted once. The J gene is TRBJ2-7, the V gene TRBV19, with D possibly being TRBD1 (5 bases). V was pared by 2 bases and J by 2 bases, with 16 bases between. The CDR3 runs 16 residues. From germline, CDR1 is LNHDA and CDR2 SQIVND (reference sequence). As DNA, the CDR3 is TGTGCCAGTAGTATACGAGTAGAGACAGCCACCTACGAGCAGTACTTC. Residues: CASSIRVETATYEQYF.

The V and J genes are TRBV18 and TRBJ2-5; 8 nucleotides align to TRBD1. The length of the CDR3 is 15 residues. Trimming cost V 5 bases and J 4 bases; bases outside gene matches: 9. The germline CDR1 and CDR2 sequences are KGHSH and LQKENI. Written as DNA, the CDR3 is TGTGCCAGCTCAGACTCCGGGACAGGTTTAGAGACCCAGTACTTC. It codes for CASSDSGTGLETQYF.

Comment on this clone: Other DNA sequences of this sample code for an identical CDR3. The CDR3 DNA sequence: TGTGCCAGCTCACCCCCGGCGGGGCAAGAGACCCAGTACTTC. Its protein is CASSPPAGQETQYF. The chain links TRBV18 to TRBJ2-5; D is possibly TRBD2 (6 bases). The CDR3 runs to 14 residues. Germline values: CDR1 KGHSH, CDR2 LQKENI. The V end lost 3 bases, the J end lost 2 bases, and 10 bases lay between the germline ends.

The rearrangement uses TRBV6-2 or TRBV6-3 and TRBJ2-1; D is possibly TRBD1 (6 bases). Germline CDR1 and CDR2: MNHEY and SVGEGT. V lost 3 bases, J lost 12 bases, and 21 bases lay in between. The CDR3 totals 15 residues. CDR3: CASSYFQGLGLGQFF. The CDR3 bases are TGTGCCAGCAGTTATTTTCAGGGGTTGGGTTTAGGGCAGTTCTTC.

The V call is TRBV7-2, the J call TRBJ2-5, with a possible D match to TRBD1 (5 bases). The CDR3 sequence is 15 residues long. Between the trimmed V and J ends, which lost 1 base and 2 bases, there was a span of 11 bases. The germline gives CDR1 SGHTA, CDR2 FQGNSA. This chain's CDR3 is CASSLGAGRQETQYF. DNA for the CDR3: TGTGCCAGCAGCTTAGGGGCAGGGCGGCAAGAGACCCAGTACTTC.

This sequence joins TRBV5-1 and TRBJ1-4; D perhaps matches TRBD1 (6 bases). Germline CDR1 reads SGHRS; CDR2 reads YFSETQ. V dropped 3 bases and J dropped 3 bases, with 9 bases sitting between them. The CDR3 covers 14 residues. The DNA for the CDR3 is TGCGCCAGCAGCTCCGAGGGGGCTAATGAAAAACTGTTTTTT. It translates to CASSSEGANEKLFF.

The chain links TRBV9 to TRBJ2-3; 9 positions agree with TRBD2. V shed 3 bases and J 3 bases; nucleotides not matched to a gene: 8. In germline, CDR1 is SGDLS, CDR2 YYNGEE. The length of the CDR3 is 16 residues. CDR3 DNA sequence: TGTGCCAGCAGCGATAGCGGGAGTCGAACGACAGATACGCAGTATTTT. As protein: CASSDSGSRTTDTQYF.

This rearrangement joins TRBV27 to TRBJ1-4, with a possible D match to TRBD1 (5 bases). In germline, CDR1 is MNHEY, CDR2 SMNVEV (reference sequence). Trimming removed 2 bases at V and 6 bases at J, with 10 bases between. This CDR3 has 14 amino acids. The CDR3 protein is CASSLRQSDEKLFF. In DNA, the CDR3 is TGTGCCAGCAGTTTAAGACAGTCTGATGAAAAACTGTTTTTT.

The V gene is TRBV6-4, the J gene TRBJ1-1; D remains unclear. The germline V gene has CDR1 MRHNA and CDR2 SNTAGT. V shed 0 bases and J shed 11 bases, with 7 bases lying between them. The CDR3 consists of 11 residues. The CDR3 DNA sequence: TGTGCCAGCAGTGACTCGAGGTTCGCTTTCTTT. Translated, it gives CASSDSRFAFF.

The CDR3 nucleotides read TGTGCCAGCAGCCAAGGAACACTAGCGGGAGTTGGCACGCAGTATTTT. Its protein is CASSQGTLAGVGTQYF. The chain joins TRBV14 to TRBJ2-3; 11 positions match TRBD2. The V gene end was trimmed by 1 base and the J gene end by 9 bases; junction bases not matched to a gene: 9. Germline CDR1 is SGHDN and CDR2 is FVKESK. This CDR3 is built from 16 residues. Complete variable domain (other parts from reference TRBV14 and TRBJ2-3): EAGVTQFPSHSVIEKGQTVTLRCDPISGHDNLYWYRRVMGKEIKFLLHFVKESKQDESGMPNNRFLAERTGGTYSTLKVQPAELEDSGVYFCASSQGTLAGVGTQYFGPGTRLTVL.